This is a list of T cell receptor beta chains from one sample in a study of T cells in Graves' hyperthyroidism and ophthalmopathy. TCRdb fed the multiplex PCR reads into MiXCR, producing one record per CDR3 protein. The table records roughly 570,000 distinct CDR3 sequences, approximately 14% of them present only once. The sample consisted of blood. These receptors all stem from a woman in her 30s with Graves' hyperthyroidism. CDR3s include the opening cysteine and the closing phenylalanine or tryptophan. Fields, in order: V gene, clone size, D gene, J gene, CDR3 protein, CDR3 DNA. The D gene is left open where the match is weak. Some rows have no size entry. The others give once, few or many, or a class for an expanded clone.

v_gene: TRBV15; abundance: .; d_gene: TRBD2; j_gene: TRBJ2-3; CDR3aa: CATSRGPTSGSRTDTQYF; CDR3nt: TGTGCCACCAGCAGAGGCCCGACTAGCGGGAGCCGAACAGATACGCAGTATTTT
v_gene: TRBV4-3; abundance: .; d_gene: TRBD2; j_gene: TRBJ2-1; CDR3aa: CASSQVTGGRNEQFF; CDR3nt: TGCGCCAGCAGCCAAGTAACGGGAGGGCGTAATGAGCAGTTCTTC
v_gene: TRBV20-1; abundance: few; d_gene: .; j_gene: TRBJ1-3; CDR3aa: CSASRGNTIYF; CDR3nt: TGCAGTGCGAGTAGAGGAAACACCATATATTTT
v_gene: TRBV11-1; abundance: .; d_gene: TRBD1; j_gene: TRBJ2-3; CDR3aa: CASSVPQGVSDTQYF; CDR3nt: TGTGCCAGCAGCGTACCACAGGGGGTTTCAGATACGCAGTATTTT
v_gene: TRBV5-1; abundance: many; d_gene: .; j_gene: TRBJ1-1; CDR3aa: CASSLVGTTGAFF; CDR3nt: TGCGCCAGCAGCTTGGTCGGCACGACGGGAGCTTTCTTT
v_gene: TRBV7-2; abundance: many; d_gene: TRBD2; j_gene: TRBJ2-7; CDR3aa: CASNGGGPPYEQYF; CDR3nt: TGTGCCAGCAACGGGGGAGGGCCTCCCTACGAGCAGTACTTC
v_gene: TRBV5-4; abundance: few; d_gene: TRBD2; j_gene: TRBJ2-1; CDR3aa: CASSLVGGEYYNEQFF; CDR3nt: TGTGCCAGCAGCCTAGTGGGGGGGGAGTACTACAATGAGCAGTTCTTC
v_gene: TRBV24-1; abundance: .; d_gene: .; j_gene: TRBJ2-1; CDR3aa: CATSDPGLYNEQFF; CDR3nt: TGTGCCACCAGTGATCCCGGCCTGTACAATGAGCAGTTCTTC
v_gene: TRBV7-2; abundance: many; d_gene: TRBD2; j_gene: TRBJ2-7; CDR3aa: CASSLGGLAGAVYEQYF; CDR3nt: TGTGCCAGCAGCTTAGGAGGACTAGCGGGAGCCGTCTACGAGCAGTACTTC
v_gene: TRBV30; abundance: many; d_gene: .; j_gene: TRBJ2-2; CDR3aa: CAWGPGELFF; CDR3nt: TGTGCCTGGGGGCCAGGGGAGCTGTTTTTT
v_gene: TRBV5-4; abundance: many; d_gene: TRBD1; j_gene: TRBJ2-3; CDR3aa: CASMDREGSTTDTQYF; CDR3nt: TGTGCCAGCATGGACAGGGAAGGGTCAACGACAGATACGCAGTATTTT
v_gene: TRBV6-1; abundance: .; d_gene: .; j_gene: TRBJ1-5; CDR3aa: CASSGGRVNQPQHF; CDR3nt: TGTGCCAGCAGTGGGGGCAGGGTCAATCAGCCCCAGCATTTT
v_gene: TRBV30; abundance: many; d_gene: .; j_gene: TRBJ1-1; CDR3aa: CAWRPGTFTEAFF; CDR3nt: TGTGCCTGGAGGCCCGGCACCTTCACTGAAGCTTTCTTT
v_gene: TRBV29-1; abundance: .; d_gene: TRBD1; j_gene: TRBJ1-2; CDR3aa: CSAGQGEANYGYTF; CDR3nt: TGCAGCGCAGGACAGGGGGAGGCTAACTATGGCTACACCTTC
v_gene: TRBV27; abundance: .; d_gene: .; j_gene: TRBJ2-7; CDR3aa: CASSFSGHEQYF; CDR3nt: TGTGCCAGCAGTTTTTCGGGGCACGAGCAGTACTTC
v_gene: TRBV10-1; abundance: many; d_gene: .; j_gene: TRBJ2-5; CDR3aa: CATSGGVGLETQYF; CDR3nt: TGCGCCACCTCAGGAGGGGTGGGACTGGAGACCCAGTACTTC
v_gene: TRBV7-2; abundance: few; d_gene: TRBD1; j_gene: TRBJ1-4; CDR3aa: CASSHSRGPNEKLFF; CDR3nt: TGTGCCAGCAGCCATTCCAGGGGGCCTAATGAAAAACTGTTTTTT
v_gene: TRBV19; abundance: .; d_gene: .; j_gene: TRBJ2-3; CDR3aa: CASRLTPSTDTQYF; CDR3nt: TGTGCCAGTAGGCTGACACCCAGCACAGATACGCAGTATTTT
v_gene: TRBV4-3; abundance: few; d_gene: .; j_gene: TRBJ1-5; CDR3aa: CASSQDRNGNQPQHF; CDR3nt: TGCGCCAGCAGCCAAGATAGGAATGGCAATCAGCCCCAGCATTTT
v_gene: TRBV12-3/TRBV12-4; abundance: many; d_gene: .; j_gene: TRBJ2-3; CDR3aa: CASTQVPTDTQYF; CDR3nt: TGTGCCAGCACCCAAGTCCCCACAGATACGCAGTATTTT
v_gene: TRBV29-1; abundance: few; d_gene: .; j_gene: TRBJ2-5; CDR3aa: CSVAVRIQETQYF; CDR3nt: TGCAGCGTTGCGGTCCGGATACAAGAGACCCAGTACTTC
v_gene: TRBV20-1; abundance: many; d_gene: .; j_gene: TRBJ2-5; CDR3aa: CSAHGGRETQYF; CDR3nt: TGCAGTGCTCACGGGGGTCGGGAGACCCAGTACTTC
v_gene: TRBV6-1; abundance: many; d_gene: .; j_gene: TRBJ2-7; CDR3aa: CASRAAGIYEQYF; CDR3nt: TGTGCCAGCAGAGCTGCGGGAATCTACGAGCAGTACTTC
v_gene: TRBV12-5; abundance: few; d_gene: TRBD1; j_gene: TRBJ2-7; CDR3aa: CASQKTGADEQYF; CDR3nt: TGTGCTAGTCAGAAGACAGGGGCGGACGAGCAGTACTTC
v_gene: TRBV30; abundance: few; d_gene: TRBD1; j_gene: TRBJ1-6; CDR3aa: CAWSGTGTSPLHF; CDR3nt: TGTGCCTGGAGCGGGACAGGGACATCACCCCTCCACTTT
v_gene: TRBV5-1; abundance: .; d_gene: TRBD2; j_gene: TRBJ2-7; CDR3aa: CASSLLVSSGSQYEQYF; CDR3nt: TGCGCCAGCAGCTTGTTGGTTTCTAGCGGGAGCCAATACGAGCAGTACTTC
v_gene: TRBV7-9; abundance: many; d_gene: TRBD2; j_gene: TRBJ2-7; CDR3aa: CASSLAGTRRSYEQYF; CDR3nt: TGTGCCAGCAGCTTAGCGGGGACTAGAAGGTCCTACGAGCAGTACTTC
v_gene: TRBV7-2; abundance: many; d_gene: TRBD1; j_gene: TRBJ2-3; CDR3aa: CASVRDRGQDTQYF; CDR3nt: TGTGCCAGCGTCCGGGACAGGGGGCAAGATACGCAGTATTTT
v_gene: TRBV6-2/TRBV6-3; abundance: .; d_gene: .; j_gene: TRBJ2-7; CDR3aa: CASSSSGYKQYF; CDR3nt: .
v_gene: TRBV25-1; abundance: .; d_gene: .; j_gene: TRBJ1-5; CDR3aa: CASSSGAYSNQPQHF; CDR3nt: TGTGCCAGCAGTTCGGGGGCTTATAGCAATCAGCCCCAGCATTTT
v_gene: TRBV27; abundance: .; d_gene: TRBD1; j_gene: TRBJ1-4; CDR3aa: CASSPGQGVGKKLFF; CDR3nt: TGTGCCAGCAGTCCAGGACAGGGAGTAGGGAAAAAACTGTTTTTT
v_gene: TRBV9; abundance: .; d_gene: TRBD1; j_gene: TRBJ2-1; CDR3aa: CASSGGQGTLYNEQFF; CDR3nt: TGTGCCAGCAGCGGGGGACAGGGGACATTATACAATGAGCAGTTCTTC
v_gene: TRBV28; abundance: few; d_gene: TRBD1; j_gene: TRBJ2-1; CDR3aa: CASSRTGTVYNEQFF; CDR3nt: TGTGCCAGCAGTAGAACCGGGACAGTATACAATGAGCAGTTCTTC
v_gene: TRBV9; abundance: many; d_gene: TRBD2; j_gene: TRBJ2-1; CDR3aa: CASSVFELASSYNEQFF; CDR3nt: TGTGCCAGCAGCGTATTTGAACTAGCGAGCTCCTACAATGAGCAGTTCTTC
v_gene: TRBV11-2; abundance: .; d_gene: .; j_gene: TRBJ2-1; CDR3aa: CASSLGSGSTYNEQFF; CDR3nt: TGTGCCAGCAGCTTGGGTAGCGGATCAACCTACAATGAGCAGTTCTTC
v_gene: TRBV3-1; abundance: many; d_gene: TRBD2; j_gene: TRBJ2-7; CDR3aa: CASSLSGTSGSHEQYF; CDR3nt: TGTGCCAGCAGCCTATCCGGGACTAGCGGGTCCCACGAGCAGTACTTC
v_gene: TRBV7-9; abundance: few; d_gene: .; j_gene: TRBJ2-7; CDR3aa: CASSLRSSVGLEQYF; CDR3nt: TGTGCCAGCAGCTTAAGATCTAGCGTCGGCCTCGAGCAGTACTTC
v_gene: TRBV28; abundance: few; d_gene: TRBD2; j_gene: TRBJ2-2; CDR3aa: CASSSGAAGEGGELFF; CDR3nt: TGTGCCAGCAGTTCGGGGGCAGCGGGAGAGGGTGGGGAGCTGTTTTTT
v_gene: TRBV6-1; abundance: many; d_gene: .; j_gene: TRBJ1-2; CDR3aa: CASSLRQGKSYGYTF; CDR3nt: TGTGCCAGCAGTCTCCGCCAGGGGAAGTCATATGGCTACACCTTC
v_gene: TRBV7-2; abundance: many; d_gene: .; j_gene: TRBJ1-2; CDR3aa: CASSLAKGQFGGYTF; CDR3nt: TGTGCCAGCAGCTTAGCCAAAGGACAGTTTGGTGGCTACACCTTC
v_gene: TRBV6-2/TRBV6-3; abundance: many; d_gene: TRBD2; j_gene: TRBJ2-7; CDR3aa: CASSYGTSGSREQYF; CDR3nt: TGTGCCAGCAGTTACGGGACTAGCGGGAGTCGAGAGCAGTACTTC
v_gene: TRBV4-1; abundance: few; d_gene: .; j_gene: TRBJ1-2; CDR3aa: CASSQARQNYGYTF; CDR3nt: TGCGCCAGCAGCCAAGCCCGGCAGAACTATGGCTACACCTTC
v_gene: TRBV6-1; abundance: .; d_gene: .; j_gene: TRBJ2-5; CDR3aa: CASLVRETQYF; CDR3nt: TGTGCCAGCTTGGTCCGGGAGACCCAGTACTTC
v_gene: TRBV6-2/TRBV6-3; abundance: .; d_gene: TRBD2; j_gene: TRBJ2-7; CDR3aa: CASKRSGRLNEQYF; CDR3nt: TGTGCCAGCAAGAGGAGCGGGAGATTGAACGAGCAGTACTTC
v_gene: TRBV3-1; abundance: many; d_gene: .; j_gene: TRBJ1-1; CDR3aa: CASSPKGFTEAFF; CDR3nt: TGTGCCAGCAGCCCGAAGGGGTTCACTGAAGCTTTCTTT
v_gene: TRBV6-2/TRBV6-3; abundance: many; d_gene: .; j_gene: TRBJ1-1; CDR3aa: CASSPTGRPSNTEAFF; CDR3nt: TGTGCCAGCAGCCCCACGGGACGACCTTCGAACACTGAAGCTTTCTTT
v_gene: TRBV12-5; abundance: few; d_gene: .; j_gene: TRBJ2-1; CDR3aa: CASGLIGRQFF; CDR3nt: TGTGCTAGTGGTTTGATTGGACGCCAGTTCTTC
v_gene: TRBV7-2; abundance: .; d_gene: TRBD2; j_gene: TRBJ2-1; CDR3aa: CASSLLGSGSIDEQFF; CDR3nt: TGTGCCAGCAGCTTATTGGGTAGCGGGAGTATCGATGAGCAGTTCTTC
v_gene: TRBV10-3; abundance: many; d_gene: TRBD1; j_gene: TRBJ2-7; CDR3aa: CAISDMGQSYEQYF; CDR3nt: TGTGCCATCAGTGATATGGGACAGTCCTACGAGCAGTACTTC
v_gene: TRBV10-1; abundance: many; d_gene: TRBD2; j_gene: TRBJ2-1; CDR3aa: CATSGLAGPSSYNEQFF; CDR3nt: TGCGCCACCTCGGGACTAGCGGGACCCAGCTCCTACAATGAGCAGTTCTTC
v_gene: TRBV11-1; abundance: many; d_gene: .; j_gene: TRBJ2-5; CDR3aa: CASSLGSETQYF; CDR3nt: TGTGCCAGCAGCTTAGGGAGTGAGACCCAGTACTTC
v_gene: TRBV10-3; abundance: many; d_gene: TRBD2; j_gene: TRBJ2-1; CDR3aa: CAISESGTSGSNEQFF; CDR3nt: TGTGCCATCAGTGAGTCTGGGACTAGCGGAAGTAATGAGCAGTTCTTC
v_gene: TRBV7-2; abundance: many; d_gene: .; j_gene: TRBJ2-7; CDR3aa: CASSFEGYEQYF; CDR3nt: TGTGCCAGCAGCTTCGAGGGATACGAGCAGTACTTC